This T cell receptor beta chain originates from a study of blood T cell repertoires in COVID-19. V lost 1 base, J lost 3 bases, and 10 bases lay in between. Germline loops: CDR1 LNHDA, CDR2 SQIVND (reference sequence). There are 14 residues in the CDR3. The assay was immunoSEQ multiplex PCR, and TCRdb's table has in-frame clones only and misses some. Here the sample spans about 170,000 clones, around nine tenths being singletons. The sample holds one count of this clone. The receptor was isolated from a man aged 50 to 59 who had recovered from COVID-19. The sample comprised peripheral blood. The rearrangement uses TRBV19 and TRBJ2-7; maybe TRBD2 (5 bases). This chain's CDR3 is CASSIGGSLYEQYF. DNA for the CDR3: TGTGCCAGTAGTATAGGAGGGAGTCTCTACGAGCAGTACTTC.